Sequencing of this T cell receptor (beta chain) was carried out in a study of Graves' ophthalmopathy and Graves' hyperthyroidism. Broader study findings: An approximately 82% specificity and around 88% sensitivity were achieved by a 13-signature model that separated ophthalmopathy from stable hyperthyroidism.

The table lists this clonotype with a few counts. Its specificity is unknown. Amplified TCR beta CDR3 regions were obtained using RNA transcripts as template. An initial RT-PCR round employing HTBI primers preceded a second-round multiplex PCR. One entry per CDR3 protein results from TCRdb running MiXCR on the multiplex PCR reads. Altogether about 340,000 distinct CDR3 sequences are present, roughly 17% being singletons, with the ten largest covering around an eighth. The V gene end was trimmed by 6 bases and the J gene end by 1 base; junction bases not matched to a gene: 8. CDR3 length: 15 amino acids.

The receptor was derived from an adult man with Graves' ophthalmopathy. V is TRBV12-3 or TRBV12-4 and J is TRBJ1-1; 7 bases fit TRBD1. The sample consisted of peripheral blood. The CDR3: CASRPGQVENTEAFF. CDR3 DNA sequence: TGTGCCAGCAGACCAGGACAGGTTGAGAACACTGAAGCTTTCTTT.